The 28 T cell receptor beta chains below all came from one sample that was sequenced in a study of T cell changes during pregnancy in multiple sclerosis. Clones were sequenced by immunoSEQ multiplex PCR, and TCRdb holds only the in-frame ones, with some missing. The repertoire holds over 40,000 clones, with 70% to 90% as singletons. This material consisted of CD8+ T cells from peripheral blood mononuclear cells, taken after pregnancy. Every receptor here comes from a female donor in good health, enrolled as a control in a pregnancy study.

The J gene is TRBJ2-2, the V gene TRBV29-1, with D maybe TRBD1 (6 bases). Per the germline V gene, CDR1 is SQVTM and CDR2 is ANQGSEA. CDR3 length: 12 residues. V shed 6 bases and J shed 5 bases, with 10 bases lying between them. The CDR3 protein is CSVLQGTGELFF. The CDR3 nucleotides read TGCAGCGTCCTACAGGGTACCGGGGAGCTGTTTTTT.

This chain joins TRBV9 and TRBJ1-2; maybe TRBD1 (5 bases). This CDR3 contains 15 residues. Looked up from germline, CDR1 is SGDLS and CDR2 is YYNGEE. Trimming shortened V by 3 bases and J by 4 bases, and 16 bases separated the two germline ends. The CDR3 spells CASSANQGRPYGYTF. The CDR3 DNA follows: TGTGCCAGCAGCGCGAACCAGGGTAGACCCTATGGCTACACCTTC.

This chain links TRBV7-6 with TRBJ2-3, with TRBD2 matching over 7 bases. Germline V gene data show CDR1 as SGHVS and CDR2 as FNYEAQ. The trim removed 7 bases at V and 3 bases at J, leaving 13 bases unmatched. The CDR3 is 16 amino acids. In nucleotides, the CDR3 is TGTGCCAGCACTCGAGGGGTGGGGGGGGAAACAGATACGCAGTATTTT. As protein: CASTRGVGGETDTQYF.

V gene TRBV2 combines with J gene TRBJ1-6; TRBD1 is a possible D gene (6 bases). CDR3 length: 12 amino acids. Germline loops: CDR1 SNHLY, CDR2 FYNNEI. Deletions cut 7 bases from V and 9 bases from J, with 10 bases between. The CDR3 DNA is TGTGCCAGCACGCTCAGGGGTTCACCCCTCCACTTT. As protein: CASTLRGSPLHF.

V is TRBV28 and J is TRBJ2-7, with no clear D. From germline, CDR1 is MDHEN and CDR2 SYDVKM. The V end was cut by 8 bases, the J end by 2 bases, with 19 bases between. This CDR3 contains 15 residues. The CDR3 bases are TGTGCCAGCTCTCCGGAGTTGTTCGAAACCTACGAGCAGTACTTC. This sequence encodes CASSPELFETYEQYF.

The chain carries TRBV12-5 and TRBJ2-1, with D perhaps TRBD1 (5 bases). Trimming took 3 bases from V and 5 from J, leaving 11 bases between them. Germline V gene sequence: CDR1 LGHNT, CDR2 FRNRAP. This CDR3 has 14 amino acids. The CDR3 bases are TGTGCTAGTGGTTTCGCCCCAGGGCACAATGAGCAGTTCTTC. Encoded protein: CASGFAPGHNEQFF.

This chain links TRBV10-3 with TRBJ1-1; TRBD1 matches at 10 bases. V shed 1 base and J 1 base; nucleotides not matched to a gene: 6. Germline V gives CDR1 ENHRY, CDR2 SYGVKD. The CDR3 is made up of 17 amino acids. In DNA form, the CDR3 reads TGTGCCATCAGTGAGTTGGCGACAGGGGGCGAGAACACTGAAGCTTTCTTT. Protein product: CAISELATGGENTEAFF.

This clone was counted a single time. The chain uses TRBV19 and TRBJ1-6; D not resolved. With 4 bases removed from V and 0 bases from J, the gap between germline ends came to 10 bases. The CDR3 loop spans 16 amino acids. The germline V gene has CDR1 LNHDA and CDR2 SQIVND (reference sequence). The CDR3 DNA reads TGTGCCAGTAGTAATAGTCTGAGCTCCTATAATTCACCCCTCCACTTT. As protein: CASSNSLSSYNSPLHF.

The chain joins TRBV7-2 to TRBJ1-2, with no clear D. The V end lost 8 bases, the J end lost 8 bases, and 18 bases lay between the germline ends. This CDR3 is built from 13 residues. Germline lookup yields CDR1 SGHTA and CDR2 FQGNSA. For the CDR3, the DNA is TGTGCCAGCCTGCGAGGGAATCCCGTGGGCTACACCTTC. Protein sequence: CASLRGNPVGYTF.

V usage is TRBV4-3 and J usage is TRBJ1-2; D is perhaps TRBD1 (5 bases). The CDR3 totals 17 residues. Germline values: CDR1 LGHNA, CDR2 YSLEER. V lost 1 base and J lost 4, with 19 bases in between. CDR3 residues: CASSQGHRTSIAYGYTF. The CDR3 coding sequence is TGCGCCAGCAGCCAAGGGCACAGGACAAGTATAGCCTATGGCTACACCTTC.

The chain links TRBV28 to TRBJ2-3; D perhaps matches TRBD2 (6 bases). CDR3 size: 14 residues. V gave up 3 bases and J gave up 6 bases, with 13 bases separating them. The germline V gene has CDR1 MDHEN and CDR2 SYDVKM. CDR3 nucleotides: TGTGCCAGCAGTTTGAGTTTTGGGGGGGATACGCAGTATTTT. This encodes CASSLSFGGDTQYF. Variable domain in full (rest from reference TRBV28 and TRBJ2-3): DVKVTQSSRYLVKRTGEKVFLECVQDMDHENMFWYRQDPGLGLRLIYFSYDVKMKEKGDIPEGYSVSREKKERFSLILESASTNQTSMYLCASSLSFGGDTQYFGPGTRLTVL.

The J gene is TRBJ2-7, the V gene TRBV30, with TRBD2 as a possible D gene (5 bases). The CDR3 loop spans 13 amino acids. The V end was cut by 3 bases, the J end by 4 bases, with 13 bases between. Germline CDR1 GTSNPN, CDR2 SVGIG (reference sequence). CDR3 DNA sequence: TGTGCCTGGAGGGGAGCCGGCGAATACGAGCAGTACTTC. It codes for CAWRGAGEYEQYF.

This chain connects TRBV7-9 to TRBJ2-1; TRBD1 matches 9 bases. Germline V gene sequence: CDR1 SEHNR, CDR2 FQNEAQ (reference sequence). This CDR3 has 14 amino acids. With V trimmed by 5 bases and J by 6 bases, 5 bases remained unmatched. CDR3 amino acids: CASSPRDRANEQFF. The CDR3 DNA follows: TGTGCCAGCAGCCCCCGGGACAGGGCCAATGAGCAGTTCTTC.

This clone has just one count. The chain has TRBV15 and TRBJ2-7; TRBD2 aligns across 8 bases. Germline lookup yields CDR1 LNHNV and CDR2 YYDKDF (reference sequence). The length of the CDR3 is 14 residues. The V and J ends lost 6 bases and 2 bases, in that order; junction bases with no gene match: 6. CDR3 sequence reads: CATRAGADPYEQYF. CDR3 nucleotide sequence: TGTGCCACCAGAGCGGGGGCCGATCCCTACGAGCAGTACTTC.

CDR3 DNA sequence: TGTGCCAGCAGCCCCGGGAGGGGGAAAGATGGCTACACCTTC. It translates to CASSPGRGKDGYTF. This chain uses TRBV5-4 with TRBJ1-2; D possibly corresponds to TRBD1 (6 bases). The germline V gene has CDR1 SGHNT and CDR2 YYREEE (reference sequence). The CDR3 is 14 amino acids. V shed 4 bases and J shed 6 bases, with 16 bases lying between them.

The chain joins TRBV19 to TRBJ1-2; 8 nucleotides line up with TRBD1. The CDR3 is 16 residues long. Germline loops: CDR1 LNHDA, CDR2 SQIVND (reference sequence). The trim removed 4 bases at V and 8 bases at J, leaving 15 bases unmatched. The CDR3 DNA follows: TGTGCCAGTAGTACCCTCAACCTCCAGGGGGCAGGAGGCTACACCTTC. Amino acid sequence: CASSTLNLQGAGGYTF.

This chain links TRBV6-6 with TRBJ2-1, with D maybe TRBD1 (5 bases). The CDR3 sequence is 14 residues long. The ends were cut back, 4 bases at V and 5 bases at J, with 12 bases in the middle. Germline V gene data show CDR1 as MNHNY and CDR2 as SVGAGI (reference sequence). DNA of the CDR3: TGTGCCAGCAGTTGGGGCGACCTAGACAATGAGCAGTTCTTC. Translating gives CASSWGDLDNEQFF.

The chain has TRBV4-2 and TRBJ2-7; D may be TRBD1 (5 bases). The germline V gene has CDR1 LGHNA and CDR2 YNFKEQ. V was cut by 1 base and J by 4 bases, with 8 bases left in between. This CDR3 comprises 13 residues. CDR3: CASSQGQIYEQYF. The CDR3 DNA reads as TGTGCCAGCAGCCAAGGACAGATATACGAGCAGTACTTC.

The CDR3 nucleotides read TGTGCCAGCAGCACGGGGACAGGGATAGCCAAAAACATTCAGTACTTC. Protein: CASSTGTGIAKNIQYF. The V gene is TRBV7-9, the J gene TRBJ2-4; 9 bases align to TRBD1. Losses at the gene ends were 5 bases for V and 0 bases for J; bases not matched to a gene: 5. The germline V gene has CDR1 SEHNR and CDR2 FQNEAQ (reference sequence). CDR3 size: 16 residues.

The chain is built from TRBV15 and TRBJ2-5; D remains ambiguous. V was pared by 1 base and J by 5 bases, with 11 bases between. The CDR3 runs 14 residues. Germline values: CDR1 LNHNV, CDR2 YYDKDF (reference sequence). CDR3 region: CATSRVGSRETQYF. The CDR3 DNA follows: TGTGCCACCAGCAGAGTCGGTTCGAGGGAGACCCAGTACTTC.

This clone has more than one count but fewer than ten. The germline gene is not matched at one end of the junction; a read error may be the cause. V gene TRBV7-6 combines with J gene TRBJ2-1; tentatively, D is TRBD2 (8 bases). Germline CDR1 reads SGHVS; CDR2 reads FNYEAQ. The CDR3 loop spans 19 amino acids. The CDR3: CASSLGTGLASGTYNEQFF. The CDR3 DNA follows: TGTGCCAGCAGCTTAGGGACAGGACTAGCTTCGGGGACCTATAATGAGCAGTTCTTC.

V usage is TRBV7-9 and J usage is TRBJ2-7; possibly TRBD1 for D (5 bases). This CDR3 has 14 amino acids. Germline CDR1 is SEHNR and CDR2 is FQNEAQ (reference sequence). Deletions cut 1 base from V and 5 bases from J, with 12 bases between. The CDR3 region is CASSLVQGPHEQYF. CDR3 coding DNA: TGTGCCAGCAGCTTAGTGCAGGGTCCCCACGAGCAGTACTTC.

The rearrangement links TRBV20-1 to TRBJ2-1, with D perhaps matching TRBD2 (5 bases). Germline assignment: CDR1 DFQATT and CDR2 SNEGSKA (reference sequence). CDR3 length equals 10 residues. Trimming left V 6 bases short and J 8 bases short, with 8 bases between. In DNA form, the CDR3 reads TGCAGTGCGGTGAGGGATGAGCAGTTCTTC. It codes for CSAVRDEQFF.

V is TRBV4-2 and J is TRBJ1-2; possible D gene TRBD1, 6 bases. Looked up from germline, CDR1 is LGHNA and CDR2 is YNFKEQ. V dropped 3 bases and J dropped 3 bases, with 14 bases sitting between them. The CDR3 totals 15 residues. CDR3 sequence reads: CASSQPRGVDYGYTF. The CDR3 DNA follows: TGTGCCAGCAGCCAGCCCAGGGGAGTTGACTATGGCTACACCTTC.

This chain joins TRBV13 and TRBJ2-2; 12 bases match TRBD1. V gave up 6 bases and J gave up 2 bases; unmatched junction bases: 13. CDR1 PRHDT and CDR2 FYEKMQ come from the germline V gene (reference sequence). The CDR3 has 19 residues. The DNA for the CDR3 is TGTGCCAGCAGTTCCGGGACAGGGGGCTCAGGGCTAAACACCGGGGAGCTGTTTTTT. Protein sequence: CASSSGTGGSGLNTGELFF. The whole variable domain, filled in from reference TRBV13 and TRBJ2-2, reads AAGVIQSPRHLIKEKRETATLKCYPIPRHDTVYWYQQGPGQDPQFLISFYEKMQSDKGSIPDRFSAQQFSDYHSELNMSSLELGDSALYFCASSSGTGGSGLNTGELFFGEGSRLTVL.

The chain employs TRBV7-9 and TRBJ1-5; weak D call: TRBD1 (6 bases). CDR1 is SEHNR and CDR2 is FQNEAQ in the germline V gene (reference sequence). The germline V and J ends were trimmed by 5 bases and 3 bases, with 11 bases remaining between them. This CDR3 is 14 amino acids long. CDR3 in amino acids: CASSLGTPNQPQHF. Here the CDR3 DNA reads TGTGCCAGCAGCCTCGGGACACCCAATCAGCCCCAGCATTTT.

As DNA, the CDR3 is TGCAGCGTTGAGTCGGGACAGGGGAAAGGGTACGTTGAGCAGTACTTC. Translation gives CSVESGQGKGYVEQYF. The V call is TRBV29-1, the J call TRBJ2-7, with TRBD1 identical over 10 bases. CDR1 is SQVTM and CDR2 is ANQGSEA in the germline V gene. Trimming removed 3 bases from V and 7 bases from J; junction bases left unmatched: 15. There are 16 residues in the CDR3.

A word on this clone: Other nucleotide sequences from this sample produce the same CDR3. The chain links TRBV4-3 to TRBJ1-1; D is unresolved. This CDR3 comprises 13 residues. V shed 0 bases and J shed 4 bases, with 6 bases lying between them. CDR1 is LGHNA, CDR2 YSLEER, per germline. The CDR3 DNA reads TGCGCCAGCAGCCAAGATAGAGGCACTGAAGCTTTCTTT. Protein: CASSQDRGTEAFF.